This TCR beta chain emerged from a study of blood T cell repertoires in COVID-19. CDR3 length: 18 residues. The germline gives CDR1 SGHTA, CDR2 FQGTGA. Trimming cost V 5 bases and J 3 bases; bases outside gene matches: 9. Clones were sequenced by immunoSEQ multiplex PCR, and TCRdb holds only the in-frame ones, with some missing. This sample yields over 120,000 clones, of which around 78% are seen a single time; 1.9% belongs to the top ten. The origin of this receptor is a woman aged 55-69 years with acute or convalescent COVID-19. The genes are TRBV7-3 and TRBJ2-3, with TRBD2 matching 15 bases. The sequenced sample consisted of peripheral blood. The CDR3 loop is CASSPVGLAGGKTDTQYF. CDR3 DNA: TGTGCCAGCAGCCCAGTAGGACTAGCGGGAGGGAAAACAGATACGCAGTATTTT.